This T cell receptor (beta chain) was observed in a study of long-term antiretroviral therapy in people with HIV. Study-level information: By about a decade, the earliest samples predate the 2015 immediate-ART recommendation.

The authors ran the immunoSEQ assay, v3.0, at survey level. Generated by immunoSEQ multiplex PCR, the TCRdb table keeps only in-frame clones and is missing some. Here the sample spans 15,000 to 20,000 clones, roughly four fifths being singletons. Study-wide results and caveats: Pre-ART clonal expansion yielded clones that dominated the repertoire at all time points.

The CDR3 spans 15 residues. Germline V gives CDR1 LNHDA, CDR2 SQIVND (reference sequence). Trimming removed 3 bases at V and 2 bases at J, with 11 bases between. Concerning this clone: Its antigen is undetermined.

Cryopreserved PBMC samples of about 0.9-10 million cells were used for DNA extraction. The receptor was isolated from a man younger than 35 with HIV. Specimen: unsorted PBMCs, collected 0.3 years after starting antiretroviral therapy. The chain employs TRBV19 and TRBJ2-1; possibly TRBD2 for D (5 bases). The CDR3 is CASSMEPGTYNEQFF. CDR3 coding DNA: TGTGCCAGTAGTATGGAGCCGGGAACCTACAATGAGCAGTTCTTC.